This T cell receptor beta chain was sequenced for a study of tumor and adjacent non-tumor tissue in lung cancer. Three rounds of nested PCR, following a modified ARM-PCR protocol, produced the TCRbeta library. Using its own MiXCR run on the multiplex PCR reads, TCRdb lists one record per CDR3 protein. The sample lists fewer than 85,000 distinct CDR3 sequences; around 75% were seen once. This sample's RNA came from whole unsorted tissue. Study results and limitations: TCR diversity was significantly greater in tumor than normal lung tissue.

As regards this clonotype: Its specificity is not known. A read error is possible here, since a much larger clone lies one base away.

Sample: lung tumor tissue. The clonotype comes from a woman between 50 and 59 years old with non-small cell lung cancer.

The CDR3 region is CASSQIRGEAPYEQYF. CDR3 DNA sequence: TGTGCCAGCAGCCAGATCAGGGGGGAGGCACCCTACGAGCAGTACTTC. The V call is TRBV7-8, the J call TRBJ2-7; D perhaps matches TRBD1 (7 bases). The CDR3 covers 16 residues. Per the germline V gene, CDR1 is SGHVS and CDR2 is FQNEAQ. V was pared by 5 bases and J by 2 bases, with 19 bases between.